Each of the 25 T cell receptor beta chains below was sequenced from the same sample in a study of cytomegalovirus exposure and HLA in healthy donors. PCR was performed using 60 Vbeta and 13 Jbeta primers. TCRdb's copy holds only in-frame clones and misses some; the assay was immunoSEQ multiplex PCR. Of fewer than 200,000 clones in the sample, approximately 80% are singletons; the top ten hold just under 5%. The sequenced sample was PBMCs. The receptors stem from a woman aged 18-30 years in good health and CMV-seropositive.

This chain links TRBV6-1 with TRBJ1-6, with D uncertain. V lost 11 bases to trimming and J lost 7 bases, with 15 bases between them. This CDR3 comprises 13 residues. Germline CDR1 MNHNS, CDR2 SASEGT. CDR3 residues: CAYSGGANSPLHF. DNA for the CDR3: TGTGCCTATAGCGGAGGTGCCAATTCACCCCTCCACTTT.

This chain connects TRBV5-4 to TRBJ1-1; TRBD1 might be the D (6 bases). The CDR3 has 14 residues. V lost 4 bases and J lost 2, with 12 bases in between. CDR1 is SGHNT and CDR2 is YYREEE in the germline V gene (reference sequence). CDR3 DNA: TGTGCCAGCAGCAATATGGACAGCAACACTGAAGCTTTCTTT. Its translation is CASSNMDSNTEAFF.

The sample holds a few counts of this clone. This chain connects TRBV4-3 to TRBJ2-7, with 8 bases lining up with TRBD1. This CDR3 spans 14 amino acids. Germline-derived CDR1 and CDR2 are LGHNA and YSLEER. The V and J ends lost 4 bases and 3 bases, in that order; junction bases with no gene match: 5. CDR3 sequence reads: CASSLGQGGYEQYF. CDR3 sequence (DNA): TGCGCCAGCAGCCTCGGACAGGGAGGCTACGAGCAGTACTTC.

This rearrangement joins TRBV27 to TRBJ2-2; D gene ambiguous. Trimming stripped 2 bases from V and 4 bases from J, with 5 bases between. The CDR3 is 13 amino acids. Germline values: CDR1 MNHEY, CDR2 SMNVEV (reference sequence). CDR3 nucleotide sequence: TGTGCCAGCAGTTTAATAGTCACCGGGGAGCTGTTTTTT. This encodes CASSLIVTGELFF.

This clone was detected only a few times. This chain connects TRBV7-6 to TRBJ2-7; 7 bases are a match to TRBD1. The CDR3 is 14 amino acids. V shed 5 bases and J 5 bases; nucleotides not matched to a gene: 9. CDR1 and CDR2 from the germline V gene are SGHVS and FNYEAQ. This CDR3 is CASSQTETGNEQYF. In nucleotides, the CDR3 is TGTGCCAGCAGCCAAACAGAGACAGGGAACGAGCAGTACTTC.

This chain joins TRBV27 and TRBJ1-2, with D possibly matching TRBD1 (5 bases). CDR1 and CDR2 from the germline V gene are MNHEY and SMNVEV (reference sequence). V was shortened by 3 bases and J by 8 bases, with 13 bases between the two germline ends. This CDR3 has 13 residues. CDR3 coding DNA: TGTGCCAGCAGTTTTCAGGGCGGGGAGGGCTACACCTTC. Encoded protein: CASSFQGGEGYTF.

The rearrangement uses TRBV28 and TRBJ1-4; TRBD1 is a possible D gene (5 bases). Trimming cost V 3 bases and J 4 bases, with 9 bases left between them. CDR1 and CDR2 (germline): MDHEN, SYDVKM. CDR3 size: 14 residues. The DNA for the CDR3 is TGTGCCAGCAGTTTGGGGGGAGGTAATGAAAAACTGTTTTTT. This sequence encodes CASSLGGGNEKLFF. Complete variable domain (other parts from reference TRBV28 and TRBJ1-4): DVKVTQSSRYLVKRTGEKVFLECVQDMDHENMFWYRQDPGLGLRLIYFSYDVKMKEKGDIPEGYSVSREKKERFSLILESASTNQTSMYLCASSLGGGNEKLFFGSGTQLSVL.

V is TRBV7-9 and J is TRBJ2-7; 7 bases map to TRBD1. Looked up from germline, CDR1 is SEHNR and CDR2 is FQNEAQ (reference sequence). After removal of 1 base from V and 9 bases from J, the junction contained 3 bases not matched to a gene. This CDR3 is 12 amino acids long. Here the CDR3 reads CASSLGTGWQYF. The CDR3 DNA is TGTGCCAGCAGCTTAGGGACAGGATGGCAGTACTTC. Based on the CDR3 plus reference TRBV7-9 and TRBJ2-7, the full variable domain is DTGVSQNPRHKITKRGQNVTFRCDPISEHNRLYWYRQTLGQGPEFLTYFQNEAQLEKSRLLSDRFSAERPKGSFSTLEIQRTEQGDSAMYLCASSLGTGWQYFGPGTRLTVT.

This clone was seen once. The CDR3 region has the DNA TGTGCCAGCAGTCTGACAAACTTCTATGGCTACACCTTC. Encoded protein: CASSLTNFYGYTF. The V gene is TRBV28, the J gene TRBJ1-2; no reliable D call. Trimming removed 5 bases from V and 4 bases from J, with 11 bases in between. CDR3 length equals 13 residues. Germline V gives CDR1 MDHEN, CDR2 SYDVKM.

This clone was recorded a few times. The chain has TRBV28 and TRBJ1-1; 7 nucleotides line up with TRBD1. V was clipped by 8 bases and J by 1 base; unmatched bases: 4. The CDR3 runs to 13 residues. Germline V gene data show CDR1 as MDHEN and CDR2 as SYDVKM. CDR3: CASQGTENTEAFF. The CDR3 DNA is TGTGCCAGCCAGGGGACAGAGAACACTGAAGCTTTCTTT.

The chain couples TRBV6-1 to TRBJ2-5, with 14 bases identical to TRBD2. The CDR3 has 15 amino acids. From germline, CDR1 is MNHNS and CDR2 SASEGT. The ends lost 8 bases at V and 2 bases at J; junction bases unmatched: 4. The CDR3 spells CASGWTSGGQETQYF. DNA of the CDR3: TGTGCCAGCGGTTGGACTAGCGGGGGGCAAGAGACCCAGTACTTC.

The chain uses TRBV5-1 and TRBJ2-7; D ambiguous. The CDR3 has 18 residues. Trimming pared 0 bases from V and 3 bases from J, leaving 22 bases between. Looked up from germline, CDR1 is SGHRS and CDR2 is YFSETQ. The CDR3: CASSLEVQSSGRNYEQYF. CDR3 nucleotide sequence: TGCGCCAGCAGCTTGGAGGTACAGTCCTCAGGAAGAAACTACGAGCAGTACTTC.

This sequence joins TRBV7-8 and TRBJ1-1; D remains ambiguous. V lost 1 base and J 1 base, leaving 10 bases between the germline ends. Looked up from germline, CDR1 is SGHVS and CDR2 is FQNEAQ. The CDR3 covers 15 residues. The CDR3 nucleotides are TGTGCCAGCAGCTTAGAGGTCCGGGGGAACACTGAAGCTTTCTTT. This sequence encodes CASSLEVRGNTEAFF.

The chain is built from TRBV5-1 and TRBJ1-2; unclear D gene. Germline V gene data show CDR1 as SGHRS and CDR2 as YFSETQ. The CDR3 length is 16 residues. V was clipped by 4 bases and J by 1 base, with 17 bases between them. The CDR3 DNA follows: TGCGCCAGCAGCACGACCCTAGACGGTATTAACTATGGCTACACCTTC. Protein product: CASSTTLDGINYGYTF.

The chain is built from TRBV29-1 and TRBJ1-2; TRBD1 aligns across 10 bases. V gave up 7 bases and J gave up 4 bases; unmatched junction bases: 9. This CDR3 contains 14 residues. Germline V gives CDR1 SQVTM, CDR2 ANQGSEA. CDR3 nucleotide sequence: TGCAGCGCCGTGACAGGGGGCCAAACCTATGGCTACACCTTC. This encodes CSAVTGGQTYGYTF.

The rearrangement joins TRBV28 to TRBJ2-7; a possible D gene is TRBD1 (5 bases). This CDR3 comprises 13 residues. The V gene lost 6 bases and the J gene lost 7 bases, with 16 bases spanning the gap. Germline CDR1 MDHEN, CDR2 SYDVKM. Here the CDR3 DNA reads TGTGCCAGCAGGACAGCTACTCTACGGGAGCAGTACTTC. Encoded protein: CASRTATLREQYF.

V and J are TRBV5-8 and TRBJ2-3; 12 positions match TRBD1. Trimming removed 6 bases from V and 6 bases from J; junction bases left unmatched: 5. CDR1 SGHTS and CDR2 YDEGEE come from the germline V gene. This CDR3 contains 14 residues. This CDR3 reads CASNRDRGLDTQYF. The CDR3 DNA reads as TGTGCCAGCAACCGGGACAGGGGGCTGGATACGCAGTATTTT.

The genes are TRBV6-5 and TRBJ2-5; 7 bases align to TRBD1. The DNA end is more similar to TRBJ2-7, so the J call may be wrong. The CDR3 loop spans 15 amino acids. Germline V gene data show CDR1 as MNHEY and CDR2 as SVGAGI. The CDR3 reads CATLTLQGMTYEQYF. The CDR3 DNA sequence: TGTGCCACTCTAACTTTACAGGGGATGACCTACGAGCAGTACTTC.

V and J are TRBV7-6 and TRBJ2-7; D is ambiguous. The CDR3 loop spans 15 amino acids. The germline gives CDR1 SGHVS, CDR2 FNYEAQ. Trimming removed 1 base at V and 2 bases at J, with 12 bases between. The CDR3 DNA follows: TGTGCCAGCAGCTTAGTGTCGGTCTTTCCCTACGAGCAGTACTTC. Its translation: CASSLVSVFPYEQYF.

The rearrangement joins TRBV11-2 to TRBJ1-5; 9 bases align to TRBD1. CDR1 SGHAT and CDR2 FQNNGV come from the germline V gene. CDR3 size: 15 residues. J lost 5 bases, V lost 5 bases, and 7 bases had no gene match. In DNA form, the CDR3 reads TGTGCCAGCAGCCCGGACAGGGGTAAGGATCAGCCCCAGCATTTT. Translating it yields CASSPDRGKDQPQHF.

Only a few counts were recorded for this clone. This same CDR3 is encoded by further DNA sequences in the sample. The chain carries TRBV19 and TRBJ1-5, with D unresolved. Trimming stripped 1 base from V and 2 bases from J, with 3 bases between. The CDR3 sequence is 13 residues long. Germline V lookup: CDR1 LNHDA, CDR2 SQIVND (reference sequence). The DNA of the CDR3 is TGTGCCAGTAGTATAGCCGGCAATCAGCCCCAGCATTTT. Its translation: CASSIAGNQPQHF.

The chain uses TRBV28 and TRBJ2-3; TRBD2 agrees at 9 bases. The CDR3 has 14 residues. V shed 5 bases, J shed 6 bases, and the junction held 6 bases outside the gene matches. The V gene's germline CDR1 is MDHEN and CDR2 SYDVKM. The CDR3 DNA sequence: TGTGCCAGCAGTAGGGCGGGGGGGCTGGATACGCAGTATTTT. Protein: CASSRAGGLDTQYF.

The table lists this clone with a few counts. The chain is built from TRBV6-1 and TRBJ1-5; D might be TRBD1 (6 bases). Germline loops: CDR1 MNHNS, CDR2 SASEGT. The ends were cut back, 1 base at V and 6 bases at J, with 13 bases in the middle. This CDR3 comprises 15 residues. The CDR3 protein is CASSEGQGHVQPQHF. CDR3 nucleotide sequence: TGTGCCAGCAGTGAAGGGCAGGGGCATGTTCAGCCCCAGCATTTT.

This clone was detected once. The V call is TRBV11-1, the J call TRBJ2-7; a possible D gene is TRBD1 (6 bases). The CDR3 loop spans 15 amino acids. Trimming shortened V by 3 bases and J by 5 bases, and 17 bases separated the two germline ends. The V gene's germline CDR1 is SGHAT and CDR2 FQDESV (reference sequence). The CDR3 region has the DNA TGTGCCAGCAGCTTGCGAACAGGGTCGCCCGACGAGCAGTACTTC. This gives the protein CASSLRTGSPDEQYF.

The gene calls are TRBV6-6 and TRBJ2-7; D is ambiguous. The CDR3 is 14 amino acids. The V gene's germline CDR1 is MNHNY and CDR2 SVGAGI (reference sequence). V was trimmed by 0 bases and J by 3 bases, leaving 9 bases between them. The CDR3 sequence is CASSYSSNSYEQYF. The CDR3 coding sequence is TGTGCCAGCAGTTACTCGAGTAACAGCTACGAGCAGTACTTC.